This TCR beta chain was profiled in a study of regulatory T cells in long-lasting Graves disease. CDR1 and CDR2 (germline): SGHRS, YFSETQ. Trimming removed 4 bases at V and 2 bases at J, with 16 bases between. The CDR3 length is 15 residues. This clonotype has at least ten counts. Its target is not known. Study-level results: A reduction in accuracy may have resulted from the small sample size. Persistent disease preferred TRBV28, TRBJ1-2 and TRBJ2-5.

Time point in this sample: newly diagnosed GD, antithyroid drugs for less than 3 months. Making the TCR library involved RNA that had been extracted from PBMCs. Relying on iRepertoire HTBI primers and Arm-PCR of CDR3 regions, the team built TCR beta libraries. TCRdb passed the multiplex PCR reads through MiXCR, listing each CDR3 protein once. The sample lists 620,000 or so distinct CDR3 sequences; 16% were seen once. The sample was also reused in another study, on T cells in Graves' hyperthyroidism and ophthalmopathy. According to that study: Patients were excluded because of uncontrolled infection, other autoimmune disease, pregnancy or lactation. HTBI primers drove first-round RT-PCR of the TCR CDR3.

This TCR was recovered from a woman aged 30 to 39 with Graves disease. The chain couples TRBV5-1 to TRBJ2-7, with D uncertain. Sample: peripheral blood mononuclear cells (PBMCs), taken at new diagnosis, from a patient treated with antithyroid drugs. Here the CDR3 reads CASSPPNSSPYEQYF. Here the CDR3 DNA reads TGCGCCAGCAGCCCCCCCAACAGTTCACCCTACGAGCAGTACTTC.